The entry below gives a single T cell receptor (beta chain) sequence along with its context. Its specificity is unknown. Sequencing was performed with immunoSEQ multiplex PCR; in TCRdb, only in-frame clones are kept and a portion is missing. This sample yields fewer than 45,000 clones, of which 70% to 90% are seen a single time; roughly 2.5% belongs to the top ten. The data were taken from a study of STAT5B mutations in CD4+ large granular lymphocyte leukemia. Healthy controls were blood donor buffy coats. Germline-derived CDR1 and CDR2 are MNHEY and SVGAGI. Trimming took 0 bases from V and 11 from J, leaving 8 bases between them. The length of the CDR3 is 13 residues. Study findings and constraints: Approximately 25% of private leukemic clonotypes occurred rarely in other patients' non-leukemic repertoires. Higher CD4+ than CD8+ T-LGLL clonality might reflect small sample size. TRBV06-family usage was enriched in top patient clones (8/27) versus controls (2/35).

The receptor was isolated from a human donor in good health. The source material was CD4+ T cells from blood buffy coats. This chain connects TRBV6-5 to TRBJ2-6; D gene ambiguous. The CDR3 reads CASSYSGRYVLTF. The CDR3 nucleotides read TGTGCCAGCAGTTACTCGGGAAGATACGTCCTGACTTTC.